This T cell receptor beta chain was identified during a study of blood T cell repertoires in COVID-19. Study details: The samples span acute and convalescent COVID-19 from the United States, Italy and Spain. The cDNA or gDNA used as material had been derived from T cells, B-cell-depleted T cells, or PBMCs.

This clone came up once. CDR1 and CDR2 from the germline V gene are SGHRS and YFSETQ. This CDR3 is 14 amino acids long. V shed 5 bases, J shed 4 bases, and the junction held 7 bases outside the gene matches. Authors' analysis steps: Quantification of nucleated cells was approximated via reference gene primer amplification. TCRdb's copy holds only in-frame clones and misses some; the assay was immunoSEQ multiplex PCR. V and J calls and clone size are as listed in that table; D and trimming were resolved from the DNA. The table includes hundreds of thousands of clones, nearly 90% detected once. The rearrangement uses TRBV5-1 and TRBJ2-5, with 8 bases fitting TRBD1. The sample comprised peripheral blood. The source of this sequence is a young man with active or convalescent COVID-19. CDR3 amino acids: CASSTGTGLETQYF. Here the CDR3 DNA reads TGCGCCAGCAGTACTGGGACAGGTCTAGAGACCCAGTACTTC.